The 25 T cell receptor beta chains listed next were all sequenced from one sample in a study of T cell responses to AZD1222 COVID-19 vaccine. TCRdb's table, derived via immunoSEQ multiplex PCR, lists solely in-frame clones and lacks some. Of 95,000 to 130,000 clones in the sample, 75% to 90% were seen once. This specimen was peripheral blood, taken on day 0 of MenACWY control vaccination. All receptors derive from an adult in good health.

This chain uses TRBV15 with TRBJ2-5, with D possibly called TRBD1 or TRBD2 (7 bases each). Germline V gene data show CDR1 as LNHNV and CDR2 as YYDKDF (reference sequence). Trimming took off 0 bases at V and 4 bases at J, with 12 bases between the two ends. The CDR3 contains 15 residues. The CDR3 region has the DNA TGTGCCACCAGCAGAGATGGCAGGGGGGGAGAGACCCAGTACTTC. This gives the protein CATSRDGRGGETQYF.

The chain is built from TRBV20-1 and TRBJ1-4; D ambiguous. Between the trimmed V and J ends, which lost 6 bases and 5 bases, there was a span of 16 bases. This CDR3 contains 14 residues. Germline loops: CDR1 DFQATT, CDR2 SNEGSKA (reference sequence). CDR3 sequence reads: CSASWEGRNEKLFF. The CDR3 DNA is TGCAGTGCCAGTTGGGAGGGTAGGAATGAAAAACTGTTTTTT.

This clone was seen only a few times. The rearrangement joins TRBV18 to TRBJ2-3, with 11 nucleotides matching TRBD1. The CDR3 length is 15 residues. Germline assignment: CDR1 KGHSH and CDR2 LQKENI. V gave up 4 bases and J gave up 5 bases; unmatched junction bases: 5. The DNA of the CDR3 is TGTGCCAGCTCACTAATGGGACAGGGGGGAGATACGCAGTATTTT. Translation: CASSLMGQGGDTQYF.

The genes are TRBV6-5 and TRBJ2-7; D gene ambiguous. The ends were cut back, 5 bases at V and 4 bases at J, with 15 bases in the middle. CDR3 size: 14 residues. In germline, CDR1 is MNHEY, CDR2 SVGAGI. In DNA form, the CDR3 reads TGTGCCAGCAGTCCCTACAGCAAATCTTACGAGCAGTACTTC. Translation gives CASSPYSKSYEQYF.

The chain is built from TRBV5-4 and TRBJ2-1; 7 nucleotides align to TRBD2. J gave up 4 bases and V 4 bases, and 11 bases lay outside the gene matches. The CDR3 has 16 residues. CDR1 is SGHNT and CDR2 is YYREEE in the germline V gene (reference sequence). As DNA, the CDR3 is TGTGCCAGCAGCCCCTACGGGACTACCCGATACAATGAGCAGTTCTTC. It codes for CASSPYGTTRYNEQFF.

The chain combines TRBV14 with TRBJ1-1, with 10 bases that match TRBD1. The CDR3 has 14 residues. Unmatched junction bases numbered 5, after V lost 7 bases and J lost 3 bases. CDR1 is SGHDN, CDR2 FVKESK, per germline. DNA for the CDR3: TGTGCCAGCACCGGACAGGGGGAAGACACTGAAGCTTTCTTT. It codes for CASTGQGEDTEAFF.

The chain joins TRBV19 to TRBJ1-1; no definite D call. V was trimmed by 4 bases and J by 0 bases, leaving 9 bases between them. The CDR3 is made up of 14 amino acids. The germline V gene encodes CDR1 LNHDA and CDR2 SQIVND (reference sequence). The CDR3 loop reads CASSRSRMNTEAFF. CDR3 in DNA: TGTGCCAGTAGTAGGTCCCGGATGAACACTGAAGCTTTCTTT. The entire variable domain, with the rest obtained from reference TRBV19 and TRBJ1-1, is as follows: DGGITQSPKYLFRKEGQNVTLSCEQNLNHDAMYWYRQDPGQGLRLIYYSQIVNDFQKGDIAEGYSVSREKKESFPLTVTSAQKNPTAFYLCASSRSRMNTEAFFGQGTRLTVV.

The chain employs TRBV7-2 and TRBJ2-1; D gene uncertain. Trimming pared 2 bases from V and 6 bases from J, leaving 14 bases between. Per the germline V gene, CDR1 is SGHTA and CDR2 is FQGNSA. This CDR3 contains 15 residues. The chain's CDR3 is CASSLFEVDGNEQFF. The CDR3 coding sequence is TGTGCCAGCAGCTTATTTGAGGTCGACGGCAATGAGCAGTTCTTC.

The chain links TRBV7-2 to TRBJ2-7; the D gene is possibly TRBD2 (6 bases). The CDR3 length is 13 residues. V lost 3 bases and J lost 9, with 15 bases in between. Germline values: CDR1 SGHTA, CDR2 FQGNSA. The CDR3, as DNA: TGTGCCAGCAGCTTCGAGACTAGACGGGTGCAGTACTTC. Translated: CASSFETRRVQYF.

V usage is TRBV5-5 and J usage is TRBJ2-7; a weak D match, TRBD2 (6 bases). This CDR3 spans 13 amino acids. Trimming cost V 4 bases and J 7 bases, with 15 bases left between them. Germline V gene data show CDR1 as SGHKS and CDR2 as YYEKEE (reference sequence). The CDR3 is CASSPDGDWEQYF. CDR3 sequence (DNA): TGTGCCAGCAGCCCGGACGGGGACTGGGAGCAGTACTTC.

The chain uses TRBV7-3 and TRBJ2-7; D is undetermined. This CDR3 has 12 residues. Germline V CDR1 and CDR2: SGHTA, FQGTGA. The V end was cut by 7 bases, the J end by 0 bases, with 7 bases between. CDR3 amino acids: CASTPVSYEQYF. CDR3 in DNA: TGTGCCAGCACTCCTGTCTCCTACGAGCAGTACTTC.

The chain recombines TRBV3-1 (or the pseudogene TRBV3-2) with TRBJ2-1; D is undetermined. Germline CDR1 and CDR2: LGHDT and YNNKEL (reference sequence). This CDR3 has 14 amino acids. Trimming left V 4 bases short and J 2 bases short, with 9 bases between. This chain's CDR3 is CASSPLTTYNEQFF. In DNA form, the CDR3 reads TGTGCCAGCAGCCCCCTGACGACCTACAATGAGCAGTTCTTC.

This clone appeared a single time. The chain joins TRBV2 to TRBJ2-1; 7 nucleotides align to TRBD2. Losses at the gene ends were 5 bases for V and 5 bases for J; bases not matched to a gene: 6. Germline lookup yields CDR1 SNHLY and CDR2 FYNNEI. There are 14 residues in the CDR3. DNA of the CDR3: TGTGCCAGCAGTCCGTCAACTAGCGACAATGAGCAGTTCTTC. Translation: CASSPSTSDNEQFF.

This rearrangement joins TRBV24-1 to TRBJ1-5; a weak D match, TRBD1 (5 bases). Germline assignment: CDR1 KGHDR and CDR2 SFDVKD. Trimming removed 0 bases at V and 3 bases at J, with 20 bases between. The CDR3 extends over 19 amino acids. In nucleotides, the CDR3 is TGTGCCACCAGTGATTTGCGGGACGGACAAGTGCGATACAATCAGCCCCAGCATTTT. This codes for CATSDLRDGQVRYNQPQHF.

The chain is built from TRBV28 and TRBJ1-1, with D unresolved. Deletions cut 6 bases from V and 3 bases from J, with 8 bases between. The CDR3 consists of 12 residues. Per the germline V gene, CDR1 is MDHEN and CDR2 is SYDVKM. The CDR3 here is CASRGWDTEAFF. CDR3 bases: TGTGCCAGCAGGGGATGGGACACTGAAGCTTTCTTT.

In the case of this clone: The identical CDR3 is also encoded by other nucleotide sequences in the sample. V gene TRBV10-3 combines with J gene TRBJ1-1; D remains unclear. V was cut by 0 bases and J by 0 bases, with 8 bases left in between. Germline V gene sequence: CDR1 ENHRY, CDR2 SYGVKD. The CDR3 covers 15 residues. CDR3 coding DNA: TGTGCCATCAGTGAGTCGCAAGACCTGAACACTGAAGCTTTCTTT. Protein product: CAISESQDLNTEAFF.

This rearrangement joins TRBV25-1 to TRBJ1-5; D ambiguous. CDR3 length: 14 residues. V shed 2 bases and J shed 3 bases, with 8 bases lying between them. In germline, CDR1 is MGHDK, CDR2 SYGVNS. CDR3 sequence: CASSEPGFNQPQHF. The CDR3, as DNA: TGTGCCAGCAGTGAACCTGGATTCAATCAGCCCCAGCATTTT.

V is TRBV5-1 and J is TRBJ2-5; no firm D call. CDR3 size: 12 residues. V was clipped by 2 bases and J by 1 base, with 3 bases between them. Germline-derived CDR1 and CDR2 are SGHRS and YFSETQ. CDR3 coding DNA: TGCGCCAGCAGCTTTCTCCAAGAGACCCAGTACTTC. It is translated as CASSFLQETQYF. Complete variable domain (other parts from reference TRBV5-1 and TRBJ2-5): KAGVTQTPRYLIKTRGQQVTLSCSPISGHRSVSWYQQTPGQGLQFLFEYFSETQRNKGNFPGRFSGRQFSNSRSEMNVSTLELGDSALYLCASSFLQETQYFGPGTRLLVL.

This chain links TRBV5-1 with TRBJ1-4, with D unresolved. V dropped 4 bases and J dropped 7 bases, with 14 bases sitting between them. The CDR3 length is 14 residues. Germline V lookup: CDR1 SGHRS, CDR2 YFSETQ. CDR3 DNA sequence: TGCGCCAGCAGCGTCTCCATCACAAGTGAAAAACTGTTTTTT. Translated, it gives CASSVSITSEKLFF.

The chain links TRBV6-5 to TRBJ1-1; 10 nucleotides line up with TRBD1. The CDR3 runs to 15 residues. V was clipped by 1 base and J by 11 bases; unmatched bases: 10. Germline CDR1 reads MNHEY; CDR2 reads SVGAGI. The CDR3 spells CASSYFPAGTGAAFF. The CDR3, as DNA: TGTGCCAGCAGTTACTTCCCCGCCGGGACAGGGGCGGCTTTCTTT.

The V gene is TRBV27, the J gene TRBJ1-4; the D gene is possibly TRBD1 (6 bases). The CDR3 is 13 amino acids. V lost 6 bases and J lost 8, with 13 bases in between. Germline CDR1 MNHEY, CDR2 SMNVEV (reference sequence). The CDR3 sequence is CASRDSGSEKLFF. In DNA form, the CDR3 reads TGTGCCAGCAGGGACAGCGGATCCGAAAAACTGTTTTTT.

V is TRBV5-1 and J is TRBJ1-4; 9 bases align to TRBD1. J gave up 8 bases and V 4 bases, and 0 bases lay outside the gene matches. This CDR3 is built from 12 residues. Germline CDR1 reads SGHRS; CDR2 reads YFSETQ. CDR3 sequence reads: CASSGQGEKLFF. The CDR3 bases are TGCGCCAGCAGCGGACAGGGGGAAAAACTGTTTTTT.

The V and J genes are TRBV24-1 and TRBJ1-4, with a possible D match to TRBD1 (6 bases). Trimming stripped 10 bases from V and 5 bases from J, with 16 bases between. This CDR3 is 14 amino acids long. Germline V lookup: CDR1 KGHDR, CDR2 SFDVKD. This chain's CDR3 is CATSTGAVNEKLFF. Written as DNA, the CDR3 is TGTGCCACATCGACAGGCGCCGTAAATGAAAAACTGTTTTTT.

This clone was observed a few times. The chain recombines TRBV24-1 with TRBJ2-3; D ambiguous. With 6 bases removed from V and 4 bases from J, the gap between germline ends came to 4 bases. From germline, CDR1 is KGHDR and CDR2 SFDVKD. This CDR3 comprises 11 residues. CDR3 region: CATSFSDTQYF. CDR3 in DNA: TGTGCCACCAGTTTTTCAGATACGCAGTATTTT.

The chain carries TRBV16 and TRBJ1-1; TRBD1 aligns across 10 bases. The V gene's germline CDR1 is KGHSY and CDR2 FQNENV. The CDR3 is 15 amino acids. V lost 0 bases and J lost 10; bases outside the gene matches: 8. The CDR3: CASSQSIGQGVPAFF. CDR3 nucleotide sequence: TGTGCCAGCAGCCAATCCATCGGACAGGGGGTGCCAGCTTTCTTT. The whole variable domain, filled in from reference TRBV16 and TRBJ1-1, reads GEEVAQTPKHLVRGEGQKAKLYCAPIKGHSYVFWYQQVLKNEFKFLISFQNENVFDETGMPKERFSAKCLPNSPCSLEIQATKLEDSAVYFCASSQSIGQGVPAFFGQGTRLTVV.